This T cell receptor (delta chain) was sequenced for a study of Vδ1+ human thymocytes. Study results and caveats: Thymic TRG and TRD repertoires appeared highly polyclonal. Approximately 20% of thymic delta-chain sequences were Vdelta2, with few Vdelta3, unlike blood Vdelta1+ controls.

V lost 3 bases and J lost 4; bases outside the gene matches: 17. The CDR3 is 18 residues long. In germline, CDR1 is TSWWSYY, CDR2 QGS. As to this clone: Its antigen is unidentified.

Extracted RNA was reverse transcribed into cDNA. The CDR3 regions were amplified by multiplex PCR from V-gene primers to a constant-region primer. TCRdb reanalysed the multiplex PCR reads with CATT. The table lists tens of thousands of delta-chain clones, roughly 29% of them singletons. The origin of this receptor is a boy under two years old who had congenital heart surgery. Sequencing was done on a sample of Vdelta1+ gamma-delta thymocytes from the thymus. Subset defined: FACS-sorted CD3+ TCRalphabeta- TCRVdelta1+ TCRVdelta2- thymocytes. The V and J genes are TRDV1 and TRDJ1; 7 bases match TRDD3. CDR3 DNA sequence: TGTGCTCTTGGGGAGAACCCGGAGGTACTTGGGGGAGACGATAAACTCATCTTT. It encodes CALGENPEVLGGDDKLIF.